One and the same sample provided the 30 T cell receptor beta chains below, sequenced in a study of blood T cell repertoires in COVID-19. The table came from immunoSEQ multiplex PCR; TCRdb's copy has only in-frame clones and leaves some out. The sample has roughly 360,000 clones, approximately 90% seen once. Source material: PBMCs or T cells enriched from blood (not recorded which). These receptors were taken from a woman in her twenties or thirties with acute COVID-19.

This chain uses TRBV6-2 or TRBV6-3 with TRBJ2-2; 7 positions agree with TRBD2. This CDR3 spans 16 amino acids. CDR1 and CDR2 from the germline V gene are MNHEY and SVGEGT. Germline trimming cut 5 bases from V and 4 bases from J; bases unmatched to any gene: 10. CDR3 sequence: CASSPARLAGTGELFF. The CDR3 DNA is TGTGCCAGCAGTCCCGCTCGACTAGCAGGCACCGGGGAGCTGTTTTTT.

This chain connects TRBV2 to TRBJ1-2, with TRBD1 matching 7 bases. Trimming took 2 bases from V and 8 from J; bases not matched to a gene: 2. CDR1 and CDR2 from the germline V gene are SNHLY and FYNNEI. This CDR3 region has 12 residues. The CDR3 loop reads CASSERGLGYTF. The CDR3 nucleotides are TGTGCCAGCAGTGAAAGGGGGCTGGGCTACACCTTC.

This clone has more than one count but fewer than ten. This chain uses TRBV7-8 with TRBJ1-6; no firm D call. There are 13 residues in the CDR3. Germline lookup yields CDR1 SGHVS and CDR2 FQNEAQ. V was shortened by 6 bases and J by 7 bases, with 10 bases between the two germline ends. The CDR3 here is CASSSSPNSPLHF. CDR3 nucleotide sequence: TGTGCCAGCAGTTCTAGCCCGAATTCACCCCTCCACTTT.

The chain links TRBV7-2 to TRBJ2-7; no reliable D call. CDR1 SGHTA and CDR2 FQGNSA come from the germline V gene. CDR3 length equals 15 residues. Trimming pared 2 bases from V and 3 bases from J, leaving 14 bases between. CDR3 sequence reads: CASSLTHSLLYEQYF. CDR3 nucleotides: TGTGCCAGCAGCTTAACCCACAGCCTACTCTACGAGCAGTACTTC.

The rearrangement uses TRBV30 and TRBJ1-4, with TRBD1 matching 9 bases. CDR3 length equals 15 residues. V was pared by 2 bases and J by 4 bases, with 5 bases of the junction left unmatched. Germline-derived CDR1 and CDR2 are GTSNPN and SVGIG (reference sequence). The CDR3 DNA follows: TGTGCCTGGAGTAACAGGGGGCTGGTTAATGAAAAACTGTTTTTT. Its protein is CAWSNRGLVNEKLFF. Looking up the rest from reference TRBV30 and TRBJ1-4 gives the full variable domain: SQTIHQWPATLVQPVGSPLSLECTVEGTSNPNLYWYRQAAGRGLQLLFYSVGIGQISSEVPQNLSASRPQDRQFILSSKKLLLSDSGFYLCAWSNRGLVNEKLFFGSGTQLSVL.

The chain couples TRBV9 to TRBJ1-4, with 7 bases aligning to TRBD1. The ends lost 0 bases at V and 6 bases at J; junction bases unmatched: 5. Germline lookup yields CDR1 SGDLS and CDR2 YYNGEE. The CDR3 has 15 amino acids. In DNA, the CDR3 is TGTGCCAGCAGCGTAGGTGGGACAGAGTATGAAAAACTGTTTTTT. Its protein product is CASSVGGTEYEKLFF. The variable domain in full, completed from reference TRBV9 and TRBJ1-4, reads DSGVTQTPKHLITATGQRVTLRCSPRSGDLSVYWYQQSLDQGLQFLIQYYNGEERAKGNILERFSAQQFPDLHSELNLSSLELGDSALYFCASSVGGTEYEKLFFGSGTQLSVL.

The chain combines TRBV27 with TRBJ1-2, with D possibly TRBD1 on 5 matching bases. The CDR3 sequence is 14 residues long. V lost 11 bases and J 3 bases, leaving 19 bases between the germline ends. Germline V gene lookup returns CDR1 MNHEY and CDR2 SMNVEV (reference sequence). CDR3 coding DNA: TGTGCCTCCCGGCGGGGGGGATCGTACTATGGCTACACCTTC. Translation gives CASRRGGSYYGYTF.

V usage is TRBV19 and J usage is TRBJ2-1, with 15 bases that match TRBD2. Losses at the gene ends were 5 bases for V and 0 bases for J; bases not matched to a gene: 11. The CDR3 has 20 amino acids. The germline V gene has CDR1 LNHDA and CDR2 SQIVND (reference sequence). This CDR3 is CASSARTSGGAGVSYNEQFF. CDR3 DNA sequence: TGTGCCAGTAGTGCCAGGACTAGCGGGGGGGCCGGGGTCTCCTACAATGAGCAGTTCTTC.

The chain carries TRBV5-1 and TRBJ1-1; D is possibly TRBD1 (5 bases). Germline CDR1 reads SGHRS; CDR2 reads YFSETQ. Between the trimmed V and J ends, which lost 4 bases and 4 bases, there was a span of 14 bases. This CDR3 contains 14 residues. The CDR3 spells CASSPQGMGTEAFF. CDR3 nucleotide sequence: TGCGCCAGCAGCCCGCAGGGAATGGGCACTGAAGCTTTCTTT.

V is TRBV20-1 and J is TRBJ1-3; a weak D match, TRBD1 (5 bases). CDR1 and CDR2 from the germline V gene are DFQATT and SNEGSKA (reference sequence). The V gene lost 6 bases and the J gene lost 7 bases, with 10 bases spanning the gap. This CDR3 contains 11 residues. CDR3 sequence (DNA): TGCAGTGCCGTTAGGGGTAACACCATATATTTT. Protein: CSAVRGNTIYF.

This chain joins TRBV20-1 and TRBJ2-1; 9 bases align to TRBD2. Unmatched junction bases numbered 9, after V lost 3 bases and J lost 3 bases. CDR3 length equals 16 residues. Germline V lookup: CDR1 DFQATT, CDR2 SNEGSKA (reference sequence). The CDR3 nucleotides read TGCAGTGCTAGTACGCCAGCGGGGGGATTCTACAATGAGCAGTTCTTC. Translated: CSASTPAGGFYNEQFF.

This chain uses TRBV18 with TRBJ1-2, with D perhaps TRBD1 (5 bases). The V gene lost 3 bases and the J gene lost 0 bases, with 14 bases spanning the gap. CDR1 is KGHSH, CDR2 LQKENI, per germline. The CDR3 is 16 amino acids. Written as DNA, the CDR3 is TGTGCCAGCTCACCCACCGGGACTGAGGCTAACTATGGCTACACCTTC. Translating it yields CASSPTGTEANYGYTF.

The rearrangement joins TRBV11-1 to TRBJ2-1; TRBD1 is a possible D gene (5 bases). With 8 bases removed from V and 6 bases from J, the gap between germline ends came to 17 bases. Germline lookup yields CDR1 SGHAT and CDR2 FQDESV (reference sequence). This CDR3 is built from 14 residues. Written as DNA, the CDR3 is TGTGCCAGCTTAGACATTAAAGGGGTCAATGAGCAGTTCTTC. Its protein product is CASLDIKGVNEQFF. Filled out from reference TRBV11-1 and TRBJ2-1, the complete variable domain reads EAEVAQSPRYKITEKSQAVAFWCDPISGHATLYWYRQILGQGPELLVQFQDESVVDDSQLPKDRFSAERLKGVDSTLKIQPAELGDSAMYLCASLDIKGVNEQFFGPGTRLTVL.

V gene TRBV5-1 combines with J gene TRBJ1-6; D not resolved. The V end was cut by 4 bases, the J end by 4 bases, with 18 bases between. This CDR3 region has 17 residues. Germline-derived CDR1 and CDR2 are SGHRS and YFSETQ. The DNA for the CDR3 is TGCGCCAGCAGCCCCGCGCCAACTCAACTTTATAATTCACCCCTCCACTTT. The encoded protein is CASSPAPTQLYNSPLHF.

V usage is TRBV7-3 and J usage is TRBJ1-1, with a weak D call TRBD1 (6 bases). Trimming removed 5 bases at V and 6 bases at J, with 13 bases between. CDR1 and CDR2 (germline): SGHTA, FQGTGA. The CDR3 has 13 residues. The CDR3: CASSKQGRAEAFF. The CDR3 nucleotides read TGTGCCAGCAGCAAACAGGGTAGAGCTGAAGCTTTCTTT.

The rearrangement links TRBV7-9 to TRBJ1-2; TRBD1 might be the D (6 bases). The V gene's germline CDR1 is SEHNR and CDR2 FQNEAQ (reference sequence). The CDR3 totals 12 residues. Trimming stripped 5 bases from V and 7 bases from J, with 11 bases between. CDR3 sequence: CASSVQGFGYTF. The DNA for the CDR3 is TGTGCCAGCAGCGTACAGGGCTTTGGCTACACCTTC.

V is TRBV7-9 and J is TRBJ1-4; 9 nucleotides agree with TRBD1. The CDR3 loop spans 16 amino acids. The V gene end was trimmed by 5 bases and the J gene end by 4 bases; junction bases not matched to a gene: 8. Germline V lookup: CDR1 SEHNR, CDR2 FQNEAQ (reference sequence). The CDR3 region is CASSLRTGVNNEKLFF. The CDR3 DNA is TGTGCCAGCAGCCTGCGGACAGGGGTGAATAATGAAAAACTGTTTTTT.

The gene calls are TRBV28 and TRBJ1-6, with 9 bases that match TRBD1. J gave up 4 bases and V 8 bases, and 12 bases lay outside the gene matches. There are 17 residues in the CDR3. Germline-derived CDR1 and CDR2 are MDHEN and SYDVKM. The CDR3 DNA reads TGTGCCAGCGGACAGGGGTCCCTCCCCTCTTATAATTCACCCCTCCACTTT. Its translation: CASGQGSLPSYNSPLHF.

This clone came up a few times. This chain connects TRBV29-1 to TRBJ2-1; the D gene is possibly TRBD2 (6 bases). The CDR3 is made up of 13 amino acids. Germline CDR1 SQVTM, CDR2 ANQGSEA. Here the CDR3 reads CSAAGSSYNEQFF. CDR3 coding DNA: TGCAGTGCTGCGGGGAGCTCCTACAATGAGCAGTTCTTC.

The chain couples TRBV14 to TRBJ1-3, with 12 bases aligning to TRBD1. The CDR3 contains 17 residues. The V gene end was trimmed by 4 bases and the J gene end by 4 bases; junction bases not matched to a gene: 8. The germline CDR1 and CDR2 sequences are SGHDN and FVKESK. The CDR3 DNA reads as TGTGCCAGCAGCCGGGAAGGGGACAGGGGGCCCGGAAACACCATATATTTT. Translation gives CASSREGDRGPGNTIYF.

This clone was seen just once. The chain carries TRBV19 and TRBJ1-2; TRBD1 aligns across 8 bases. This CDR3 comprises 12 residues. CDR1 and CDR2 from the germline V gene are LNHDA and SQIVND (reference sequence). With V trimmed by 7 bases and J by 5 bases, 3 bases remained unmatched. Here the CDR3 DNA reads TGTGCCAGTACCGGACAGGGATATGGCTACACCTTC. Its protein product is CASTGQGYGYTF.

Turning to this clone: The junction departs from the called germline gene at one end, perhaps through a read error. This chain connects TRBV10-2 to TRBJ2-3; 10 bases line up with TRBD2. The CDR3 has 13 amino acids. Germline CDR1 reads WSHSY; CDR2 reads SAAADI. DNA of the CDR3: TGCGCCAGCAGTAGCTCTAGCGGGGGAACAAAGGATTTT. This translates into CASSSSSGGTKDF.

V gene TRBV20-1 combines with J gene TRBJ1-2, with D maybe TRBD1 (6 bases). CDR1 DFQATT and CDR2 SNEGSKA come from the germline V gene (reference sequence). This CDR3 region has 15 residues. V lost 3 bases and J lost 1, with 15 bases in between. The CDR3 region is CSASPGTYHNYGYTF. The CDR3 coding sequence is TGCAGTGCTAGTCCCGGGACATACCATAACTATGGCTACACCTTC.

The CDR3 DNA sequence: TGTGCCAGCAGCGGACCGACGGGGGGGAGACTTAATGAAAAACTGTTTTTT. Protein: CASSGPTGGRLNEKLFF. The chain combines TRBV9 with TRBJ1-4; maybe TRBD1 (5 bases). With 3 bases removed from V and 4 bases from J, the gap between germline ends came to 19 bases. Germline V gene data show CDR1 as SGDLS and CDR2 as YYNGEE. The CDR3 has 17 amino acids.

The rearrangement joins TRBV29-1 to TRBJ2-6; the match to TRBD1 covers 7 bases. CDR1 and CDR2 (germline): SQVTM, ANQGSEA. V shed 4 bases, J shed 2 bases, and the junction held 11 bases outside the gene matches. This CDR3 contains 17 residues. The CDR3 protein is CSVVWGQHPTGANVLTF. The CDR3 nucleotides are TGCAGCGTTGTTTGGGGACAGCATCCAACTGGGGCCAACGTCCTGACTTTC.

V usage is TRBV27 and J usage is TRBJ2-7, with D possibly matching TRBD2 (5 bases). The germline CDR1 and CDR2 sequences are MNHEY and SMNVEV (reference sequence). CDR3 size: 13 residues. Deletions cut 2 bases from V and 5 bases from J, with 10 bases between. This chain's CDR3 is CASSLVSGNEQYF. DNA for the CDR3: TGTGCCAGCAGTTTAGTATCGGGGAACGAGCAGTACTTC.

This clone showed up just a few times. This chain joins TRBV21-1 and TRBJ1-4. TRBV21-1 is annotated as a pseudogene. The CDR3 sequence is 15 residues long. The CDR3 region has the DNA TGTGCCAGCAGCAAAGGGAGAGACCTGAATGAAAAACTGTTTTTT. Its protein product is CASSKGRDLNEKLFF.

The CDR3, as DNA: TGTGCCAGCAGCCAAAAATCGGTACAGGGGGTCACCGGCTACACCTTC. Its translation is CASSQKSVQGVTGYTF. The rearrangement links TRBV7-8 to TRBJ1-2, with TRBD1 matching 8 bases. V was pared by 5 bases and J by 8 bases, with 16 bases of the junction left unmatched. The CDR3 contains 16 residues. The germline V gene has CDR1 SGHVS and CDR2 FQNEAQ.

This clone was recorded once. V and J are TRBV6-2 or TRBV6-3 and TRBJ2-7, with TRBD2 identical over 11 bases. Germline values: CDR1 MNHEY, CDR2 SVGEGT. The CDR3 has 16 residues. V lost 5 bases to trimming and J lost 6 bases; unmatched junction nucleotides: 12. CDR3 in DNA: TGTGCCAGCAGTAGGGGACTAGCGGTGGTCCAGGGCGAGCAGTACTTC. Encoded protein: CASSRGLAVVQGEQYF.

The chain is built from TRBV6-5 and TRBJ2-7, with D unclear. V lost 6 bases and J 2 bases, leaving 14 bases between the germline ends. The length of the CDR3 is 14 residues. The germline V gene has CDR1 MNHEY and CDR2 SVGAGI. CDR3 in DNA: TGTGCCAGCAGAACAGACGAATCTCCCTACGAGCAGTACTTC. It yields the protein CASRTDESPYEQYF.